This T cell receptor (beta chain) derives from a study of cytomegalovirus exposure and HLA in healthy donors. Trimming took off 3 bases at V and 1 base at J, with 14 bases between the two ends. The CDR3 is made up of 15 amino acids. Looked up from germline, CDR1 is SQVTM and CDR2 is ANQGSEA. In the PCR, 60 Vbeta and 13 Jbeta primers were used. TCRdb's copy holds only in-frame clones and misses some; the assay was immunoSEQ multiplex PCR. The sample has roughly 120,000 clones, about 80% seen once. At collection, donors were nominally healthy, but unrecorded immune exposures were probable. The rearrangement uses TRBV29-1 and TRBJ2-3; tentative D call: TRBD1 (6 bases). This clonotype originated in a female donor in good health and CMV-seropositive. The sample comprised PBMCs. CDR3: CSVDTGQLRTDTQYF. The CDR3 bases are TGCAGCGTTGATACAGGGCAGTTGCGCACAGATACGCAGTATTTT.